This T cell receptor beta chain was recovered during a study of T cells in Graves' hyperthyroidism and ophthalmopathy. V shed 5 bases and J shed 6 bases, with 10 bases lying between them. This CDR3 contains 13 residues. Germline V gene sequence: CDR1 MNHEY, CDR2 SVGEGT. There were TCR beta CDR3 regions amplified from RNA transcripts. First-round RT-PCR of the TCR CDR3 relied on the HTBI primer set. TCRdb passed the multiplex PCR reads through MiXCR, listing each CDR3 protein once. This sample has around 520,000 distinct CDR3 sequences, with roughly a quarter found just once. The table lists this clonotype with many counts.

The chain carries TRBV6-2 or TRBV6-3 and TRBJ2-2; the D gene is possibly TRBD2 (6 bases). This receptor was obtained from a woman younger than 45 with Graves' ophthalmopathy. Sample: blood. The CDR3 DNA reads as TGTGCCAGCAGTGTTCGGGGGTCCGGGGAGCTGTTTTTT. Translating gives CASSVRGSGELFF.